This T cell receptor beta chain was retrieved from a study of shared clonotypes between healthy human individuals. V was pared by 5 bases and J by 4 bases, with 14 bases between. This CDR3 is built from 14 residues. The germline V gene has CDR1 MNHEY and CDR2 SMNVEV (reference sequence). TCRdb's table, derived via immunoSEQ multiplex PCR, lists solely in-frame clones and lacks some. The sample holds 2 million to 2.5 million clones; approximately 96% are singletons and the top ten take around 0.13%. The sample was naive CD4+ T cells sorted from blood. Subset described: CD45RA+ positively selected. The receptor comes from a man between 18 and 35 years old in good health. V usage is TRBV27 and J usage is TRBJ1-2; D call uncertain. This CDR3 reads CASSPGWVGYGYTF. CDR3 nucleotide sequence: TGTGCCAGCAGTCCCGGCTGGGTCGGCTATGGCTACACCTTC.